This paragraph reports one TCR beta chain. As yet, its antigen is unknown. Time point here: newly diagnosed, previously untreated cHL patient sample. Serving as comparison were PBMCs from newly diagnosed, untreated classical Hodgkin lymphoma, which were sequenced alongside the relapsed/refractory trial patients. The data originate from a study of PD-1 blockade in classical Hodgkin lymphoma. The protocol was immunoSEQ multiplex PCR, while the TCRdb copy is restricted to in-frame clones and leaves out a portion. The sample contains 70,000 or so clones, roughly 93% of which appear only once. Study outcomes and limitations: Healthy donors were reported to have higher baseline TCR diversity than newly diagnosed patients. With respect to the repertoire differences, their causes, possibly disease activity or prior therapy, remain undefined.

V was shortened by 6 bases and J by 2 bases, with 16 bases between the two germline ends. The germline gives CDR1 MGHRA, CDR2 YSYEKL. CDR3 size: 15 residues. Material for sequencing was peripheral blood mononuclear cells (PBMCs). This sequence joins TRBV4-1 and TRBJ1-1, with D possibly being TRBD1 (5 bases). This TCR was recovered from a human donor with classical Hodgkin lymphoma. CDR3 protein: CASRDLRAGNTEAFF. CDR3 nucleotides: TGCGCCAGCAGGGACCTCAGGGCAGGAAACACTGAAGCTTTCTTT.